Below are 18 T cell receptor beta chains sequenced from a single sample in a study of beta chain features in type 1 diabetes. What was sequenced were expressed TCRB transcripts, since all of the isolated RNA had been reverse transcribed. The assay was immunoSEQ multiplex PCR, and TCRdb's table has in-frame clones only and misses some. The profile shows under 300,000 clones, roughly 30% of them singletons. The material sequenced was central memory CD4+ T cells from blood. These receptors were obtained from a young man in good health.

The CDR3 DNA sequence: TGTGCCAGCAGCTTACACCAGGGGTGGACCGGGGAGCTGTTTTTT. Translating gives CASSLHQGWTGELFF. The rearrangement uses TRBV11-2 and TRBJ2-2; weak D call: TRBD1 (6 bases). With 2 bases removed from V and 5 bases from J, the gap between germline ends came to 12 bases. This CDR3 contains 15 residues. Germline loops: CDR1 SGHAT, CDR2 FQNNGV.

The CDR3 bases are TGTGCCAGCCAGACTAGCTCTATTGTCAATGAGCAGTTCTTC. This encodes CASQTSSIVNEQFF. The chain employs TRBV7-6 and TRBJ2-1; 7 positions agree with TRBD2. This CDR3 comprises 14 residues. V was pared by 8 bases and J by 6 bases, with 10 bases of the junction left unmatched. Germline CDR1 is SGHVS and CDR2 is FNYEAQ.

This clone was seen only a few times. The gene calls are TRBV7-9 and TRBJ2-7; 11 bases are a match to TRBD2. Germline V gives CDR1 SEHNR, CDR2 FQNEAQ (reference sequence). Trimming removed 5 bases from V and 4 bases from J; junction bases left unmatched: 4. The CDR3 loop spans 14 amino acids. CDR3 in DNA: TGTGCCAGCAGCCCGACTAGCGGGACTTACGAGCAGTACTTC. It encodes CASSPTSGTYEQYF.

This clone was seen a handful of times. Here the CDR3 reads CAIREGAANTEAFF. CDR3 nucleotides: TGTGCCATCAGGGAGGGTGCGGCGAACACTGAAGCTTTCTTT. The J gene is TRBJ1-1, the V gene TRBV10-3; D not certain. Trimming took off 6 bases at V and 1 base at J, with 12 bases between the two ends. CDR1 and CDR2 (germline): ENHRY, SYGVKD. The CDR3 runs to 14 residues.

This clone was recorded a few times. This chain joins TRBV5-1 and TRBJ1-1; D is unclear. V lost 1 base and J lost 1, with 5 bases in between. Germline V CDR1 and CDR2: SGHRS, YFSETQ. This CDR3 contains 13 residues. The CDR3 sequence: CASSLYSNTEAFF. The DNA of the CDR3 is TGCGCCAGCAGCTTGTATTCGAACACTGAAGCTTTCTTT. Full variable domain (rest looked up from reference TRBV5-1 and TRBJ1-1): KAGVTQTPRYLIKTRGQQVTLSCSPISGHRSVSWYQQTPGQGLQFLFEYFSETQRNKGNFPGRFSGRQFSNSRSEMNVSTLELGDSALYLCASSLYSNTEAFFGQGTRLTVV.

The genes are TRBV30 and TRBJ2-4, with 7 bases lining up with TRBD2. Per the germline V gene, CDR1 is GTSNPN and CDR2 is SVGIG (reference sequence). V shed 2 bases and J 7 bases; nucleotides not matched to a gene: 8. The CDR3 contains 14 residues. This CDR3 is CAWSLWGGSNIQYF. Here the CDR3 DNA reads TGTGCCTGGAGTCTCTGGGGGGGTTCTAACATTCAGTACTTC.

With respect to this clone: The sample holds other DNA sequences that translate to the same CDR3. V gene TRBV7-9 combines with J gene TRBJ2-5; D ambiguous. The germline V gene has CDR1 SEHNR and CDR2 FQNEAQ (reference sequence). The CDR3 loop spans 12 amino acids. The V gene lost 6 bases and the J gene lost 0 bases, with 5 bases spanning the gap. The CDR3 loop is CASSLNQETQYF. The CDR3 coding sequence is TGTGCCAGCAGTCTTAACCAAGAGACCCAGTACTTC.

The sample holds a few counts of this clone. One end of the junction is discordant with germline, which a read error may explain. The chain carries TRBV4-1 and TRBJ2-7, with D maybe TRBD1 (6 bases). Germline lookup yields CDR1 MGHRA and CDR2 YSYEKL. This CDR3 comprises 15 residues. CDR3 sequence (DNA): TGTGCCAGCAGCCAGGTCGCGGACAGCTCCTACGAGCAGTACTTC. It translates to CASSQVADSSYEQYF.

This clone was counted ten times or more. The V gene is TRBV7-8, the J gene TRBJ2-3; D remains unclear. Germline CDR1 SGHVS, CDR2 FQNEAQ. V was shortened by 3 bases and J by 2 bases, with 12 bases between the two germline ends. This CDR3 spans 15 amino acids. In DNA, the CDR3 is TGTGCCAGCAGCTTGATGGGGAATCCCACAGATACGCAGTATTTT. Translating gives CASSLMGNPTDTQYF.

A few counts support this clone. The genes are TRBV29-1 and TRBJ2-7; 11 bases align to TRBD2. Germline loops: CDR1 SQVTM, CDR2 ANQGSEA. The V gene end was trimmed by 4 bases and the J gene end by 2 bases; junction bases not matched to a gene: 1. The CDR3 covers 13 residues. CDR3: CSVVLAGAYEQYF. In nucleotides, the CDR3 is TGCAGCGTTGTACTAGCGGGAGCCTACGAGCAGTACTTC.

At least ten counts were recorded for this clone. The J gene is TRBJ2-7, the V gene TRBV7-9, with D unresolved. The germline CDR1 and CDR2 sequences are SEHNR and FQNEAQ (reference sequence). Trimming shortened V by 5 bases and J by 0 bases, and 5 bases separated the two germline ends. The CDR3 loop spans 12 amino acids. CDR3 nucleotide sequence: TGTGCCAGCAGCCCACTCTCCTACGAGCAGTACTTC. It translates to CASSPLSYEQYF.

Concerning this clone itself: Other DNA sequences of this sample code for an identical CDR3. The CDR3 DNA reads TGTGCCACCAGCAGAGATGGTAGGTCATCGGGGGCCAACGTCCTGACTTTC. Protein: CATSRDGRSSGANVLTF. This chain connects TRBV15 to TRBJ2-6, with unresolved D. Trimming removed 0 bases from V and 4 bases from J, with 13 bases in between. Germline CDR1 is LNHNV and CDR2 is YYDKDF (reference sequence). This CDR3 spans 17 amino acids. The whole variable domain, remainder taken from reference TRBV15 and TRBJ2-6, is DAMVIQNPRYQVTQFGKPVTLSCSQTLNHNVMYWYQQKSSQAPKLLFHYYDKDFNNEADTPDNFQSRRPNTSFCFLDIRSPGLGDTAMYLCATSRDGRSSGANVLTFGAGSRLTVL.

The chain uses TRBV7-7 and TRBJ2-1; D is possibly TRBD2 (6 bases). The CDR3 is made up of 15 amino acids. Per germline, CDR1 SSHAT and CDR2 FNYEAQ (reference sequence). Deletions cut 5 bases from V and 6 bases from J, with 17 bases between. Here the CDR3 reads CASSPDSGGSNEQFF. The DNA of the CDR3 is TGTGCCAGCAGCCCGGATAGCGGAGGGAGCAATGAGCAGTTCTTC.

This sequence joins TRBV5-4 and TRBJ1-1; 8 bases are a match to TRBD1. Germline values: CDR1 SGHNT, CDR2 YYREEE (reference sequence). Trimming took 3 bases from V and 5 from J; bases not matched to a gene: 9. There are 15 residues in the CDR3. The CDR3 nucleotides are TGTGCCAGCAGCTCCGCGAACAGGGGGGGGACTGAAGCTTTCTTT. It codes for CASSSANRGGTEAFF.

The V and J genes are TRBV25-1 and TRBJ1-4, with a weak D call TRBD1 (6 bases). V gave up 0 bases and J gave up 8 bases, with 16 bases separating them. Germline values: CDR1 MGHDK, CDR2 SYGVNS. This CDR3 is 16 amino acids long. CDR3 nucleotide sequence: TGTGCCAGCAGTGAATACTCCCCGGGGGGCAGAGAAAAACTGTTTTTT. Translated: CASSEYSPGGREKLFF.

The table lists this clone with a few counts. Written as DNA, the CDR3 is TGTGCCAGCGGGTCTGGGGCCAACGTCCTGACTTTC. Protein sequence: CASGSGANVLTF. The rearrangement uses TRBV18 and TRBJ2-6; D not certain. Germline V lookup: CDR1 KGHSH, CDR2 LQKENI. This CDR3 comprises 12 residues. V lost 8 bases, J lost 1 base, and 3 bases lay in between.

The chain joins TRBV11-2 to TRBJ1-2; no reliable D call. Germline V gene sequence: CDR1 SGHAT, CDR2 FQNNGV. V dropped 5 bases and J dropped 8 bases, with 12 bases sitting between them. This CDR3 comprises 12 residues. This CDR3 reads CASSHESRGYTF. The CDR3 DNA reads as TGTGCCAGCAGCCATGAGTCCCGCGGCTACACCTTC.

V is TRBV6-1 and J is TRBJ1-2; 9 nucleotides match TRBD1. The V gene end was trimmed by 7 bases and the J gene end by 7 bases; junction bases not matched to a gene: 10. The germline V gene encodes CDR1 MNHNS and CDR2 SASEGT. There are 14 residues in the CDR3. CDR3 nucleotides: TGTGCCAGCACCCATCAAGGGACAGGGTTTGGCTACACCTTC. It encodes CASTHQGTGFGYTF.